The rows below give T cell receptor beta chains drawn from one sample of a study of T cell responses to AZD1222 COVID-19 vaccine. Sequencing used immunoSEQ multiplex PCR; TCRdb keeps in-frame clones, though not all of them. The sample lists approximately 260,000 clones; approximately 93% were seen once. The source was peripheral blood, collected on day 0 of AZD1222 vaccination. Every receptor here comes from an adult in good health. Each CDR3 is given with its conserved first and last residue. The order of the fields is V gene, D gene, J gene, CDR3 protein, CDR3 DNA. D genes are given only for firm matches.

V gene: TRBV7-9; D gene: TRBD1; J gene: TRBJ1-4; CDR3 protein: CASSFTGTGVGEKLFF; CDR3 DNA: TGTGCCAGCAGCTTCACCGGGACAGGGGTCGGAGAAAAACTGTTTTTT
V gene: TRBV25-1; D gene: TRBD2; J gene: TRBJ2-7; CDR3 protein: CASSDWGGLYEQYF; CDR3 DNA: TGTGCCAGCAGTGATTGGGGGGGTTTATACGAGCAGTACTTC
V gene: TRBV27; D gene: TRBD1; J gene: TRBJ2-1; CDR3 protein: CASSLFRSRGNNEQFF; CDR3 DNA: TGTGCCAGCAGTTTATTTCGATCCAGGGGGAACAATGAGCAGTTCTTC
V gene: TRBV9; D gene: -; J gene: TRBJ2-7; CDR3 protein: CASSVAMSSYEQYF; CDR3 DNA: TGTGCCAGCAGCGTAGCTATGAGCTCCTACGAGCAGTACTTC
V gene: TRBV7-3; D gene: TRBD2; J gene: TRBJ2-3; CDR3 protein: CASRVRPGLEDTQYF; CDR3 DNA: TGTGCCAGCAGGGTGAGACCGGGACTAGAGGATACGCAGTATTTT
V gene: TRBV5-1; D gene: -; J gene: TRBJ1-6; CDR3 protein: CASSFGRGAYNSPLHF; CDR3 DNA: TGCGCCAGCAGCTTCGGAAGGGGTGCCTATAATTCACCCCTCCACTTT
V gene: TRBV5-5; D gene: -; J gene: TRBJ1-5; CDR3 protein: CASSYRDSNQPQHF; CDR3 DNA: TGTGCCAGCAGCTACCGGGACAGCAATCAGCCCCAGCATTTT
V gene: TRBV19; D gene: -; J gene: TRBJ1-6; CDR3 protein: CASSFGNTRMALHF; CDR3 DNA: TGTGCCAGTAGTTTTGGGAACACCCGCATGGCCCTCCACTTT
V gene: TRBV18; D gene: TRBD2; J gene: TRBJ2-3; CDR3 protein: CASSPGLADRTDTQYF; CDR3 DNA: TGTGCCAGCTCACCGGGACTAGCGGATCGCACAGATACGCAGTATTTT
V gene: TRBV18; D gene: TRBD2; J gene: TRBJ2-1; CDR3 protein: CASSPGTRLNEQFF; CDR3 DNA: TGTGCCAGCTCACCTGGGACTAGGCTCAATGAGCAGTTCTTC
V gene: TRBV29-1; D gene: -; J gene: TRBJ1-1; CDR3 protein: CSVEDIWRKGWKKNTEAFF; CDR3 DNA: TGCAGCGTTGAAGATATATGGAGAAAGGGATGGAAGAAGAACACTGAAGCTTTCTTT
V gene: TRBV5-1; D gene: -; J gene: TRBJ1-4; CDR3 protein: CASSLTGTKGEKLFF; CDR3 DNA: TGCGCCAGCAGCTTGACGGGCACCAAAGGGGAAAAACTGTTTTTT
V gene: TRBV9; D gene: -; J gene: TRBJ2-2; CDR3 protein: CASSATGTDTGELFF; CDR3 DNA: TGTGCCAGCAGCGCCACCGGGACTGACACCGGGGAGCTGTTTTTT
V gene: TRBV5-1; D gene: -; J gene: TRBJ1-2; CDR3 protein: CASSPPTGVANYGYTF; CDR3 DNA: TGCGCCAGCAGCCCCCCGACAGGTGTAGCTAACTATGGCTACACCTTC
V gene: TRBV9; D gene: -; J gene: TRBJ1-3; CDR3 protein: CASSVGGLNTIYF; CDR3 DNA: TGTGCCAGCAGCGTCGGGGGCCTAAACACCATATATTTT
V gene: TRBV7-6; D gene: TRBD1; J gene: TRBJ1-6; CDR3 protein: CASSLLPPGQGDLSYSPLHF; CDR3 DNA: TGTGCCAGCAGCCTACTTCCCCCGGGACAGGGTGATTTATCGTATTCACCCCTCCACTTT
V gene: TRBV18; D gene: TRBD1; J gene: TRBJ1-5; CDR3 protein: CASSPHPGQGLAQHF; CDR3 DNA: TGTGCCAGCTCACCACATCCGGGACAGGGGTTGGCCCAGCATTTT